This TCR beta chain emerged from a study of cytomegalovirus exposure and HLA in healthy donors. This PCR relied on a set of 60 Vbeta primers and 13 Jbeta primers. Some clones are missing from TCRdb's copy, which holds only in-frame ones; the method was immunoSEQ multiplex PCR. Among roughly 150,000 clones, 80% to 90% were seen once, and the ten largest hold more than 2%. Comments on this clone: Its antigen is unidentified.

V shed 0 bases and J shed 6 bases, with 13 bases lying between them. CDR3 length: 16 amino acids. Germline V gene sequence: CDR1 SGHNT, CDR2 YYREEE (reference sequence). Study results and limitations: Near-uniform donor sequencing depth was presumed by presence/absence analyses.

This chain connects TRBV5-4 to TRBJ1-6, with no clear D. This clonotype originated in a woman between 18 and 30 years old in good health and CMV-seronegative. The sequenced sample was PBMCs. CDR3 in DNA: TGTGCCAGCAGCTTGGGCGGGGTATCTCGTAATTCACCCCTCCACTTT. Translated: CASSLGGVSRNSPLHF.